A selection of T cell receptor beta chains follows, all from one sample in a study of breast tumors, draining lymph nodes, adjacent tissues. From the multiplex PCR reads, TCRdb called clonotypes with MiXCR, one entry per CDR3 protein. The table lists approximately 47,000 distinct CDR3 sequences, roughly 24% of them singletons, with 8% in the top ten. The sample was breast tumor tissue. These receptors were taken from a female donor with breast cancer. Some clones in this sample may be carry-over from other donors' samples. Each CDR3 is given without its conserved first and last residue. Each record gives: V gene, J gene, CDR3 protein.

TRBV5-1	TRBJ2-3	ASRPTSVLEADTQY
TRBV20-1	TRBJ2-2	SAPMDLPGELF
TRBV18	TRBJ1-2	ASSLLRDRGEDGYT
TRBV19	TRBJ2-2	ASSRFPGNTGELF
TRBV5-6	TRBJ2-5	TSNLAGAKETQY
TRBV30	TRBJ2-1	AWNNKGGEEQF
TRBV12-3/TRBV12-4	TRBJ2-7	ASSFRAWTGDSYEQY
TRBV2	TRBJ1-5	ASESGRGDQPQH
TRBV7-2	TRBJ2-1	ASSRPPGQPYNEQF
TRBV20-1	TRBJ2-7	SAAVGNQGTYEQY
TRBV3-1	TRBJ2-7	ASSQAKGNEQY
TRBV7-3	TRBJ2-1	ASSLQADNEQF
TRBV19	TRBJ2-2	ASSRLSVMAGELF
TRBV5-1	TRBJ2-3	ASSLRGHSTDTQY
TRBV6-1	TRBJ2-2	ASRVSGRTGELF
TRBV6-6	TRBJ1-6	ASCDPYNSPLH
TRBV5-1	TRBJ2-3	ASNQGVTDTQY
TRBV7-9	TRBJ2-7	ASSPGLAEQY
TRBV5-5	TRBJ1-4	ASSFGTGNEKLF
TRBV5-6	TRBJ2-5	ASSSRTGAQETQY
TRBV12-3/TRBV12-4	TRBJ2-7	ASSLTTSSYEQY
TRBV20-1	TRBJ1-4	SAGPLASNEKLF
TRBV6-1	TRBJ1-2	ASRMVLGDGYT
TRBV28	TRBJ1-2	ASSQGLGYGYT
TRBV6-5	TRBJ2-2	ASSYDLWGGELF
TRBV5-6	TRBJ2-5	ASSKDRGNRETQY
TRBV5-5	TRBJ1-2	ASSLEGNGYT
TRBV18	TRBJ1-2	ASSPGDYGYT
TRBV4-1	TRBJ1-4	ASSQEVGPQEKLF
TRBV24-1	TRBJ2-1	ATSDFSQTYNEQF
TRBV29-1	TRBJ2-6	SVQDGANVLT
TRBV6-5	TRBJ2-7	ASSYSGRAYEQY
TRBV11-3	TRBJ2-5	ASSLVPREVGETQY
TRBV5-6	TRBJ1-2	ASSPGGAKANYGYT
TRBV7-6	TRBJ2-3	ASSSASHGTDTQY
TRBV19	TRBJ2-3	ASSQSASGPRQY
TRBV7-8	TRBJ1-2	ASSLGGTGGYGYT
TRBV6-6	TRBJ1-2	AGRDRKNYGYT
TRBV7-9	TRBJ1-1	ASSLAGIYTEAF
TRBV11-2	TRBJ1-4	ASSSGNRVIGEKLF
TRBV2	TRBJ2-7	ASGGRAYEQY
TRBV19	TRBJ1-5	ASSAGDRNYQPQH
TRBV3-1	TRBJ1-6	ASSPMGGWNSPLH
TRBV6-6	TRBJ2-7	ASSYAVEQY
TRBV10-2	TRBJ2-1	ASSPGTSGYNEQF
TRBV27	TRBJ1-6	ASSPEPGSVSYNSPLH
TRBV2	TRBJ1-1	ASSEARTGVTEAF
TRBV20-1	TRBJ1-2	SADRGGFSGYT
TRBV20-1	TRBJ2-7	SARDAGVPSYEQY
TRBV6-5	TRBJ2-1	ASSYTHRAGANEQF
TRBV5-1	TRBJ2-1	ASSLQLSSYNEQF
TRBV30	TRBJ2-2	AWTNSGNTGELF
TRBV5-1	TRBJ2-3	ASSLATTSGGSDTQY
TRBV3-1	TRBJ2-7	ASSQGGTGSYEQY
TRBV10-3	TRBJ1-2	AISESGDRAINYGYT
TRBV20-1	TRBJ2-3	SAREDRGGPDTQY
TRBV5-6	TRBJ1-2	ASHLGLGYT
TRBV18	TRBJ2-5	ASSPPGQAETQY